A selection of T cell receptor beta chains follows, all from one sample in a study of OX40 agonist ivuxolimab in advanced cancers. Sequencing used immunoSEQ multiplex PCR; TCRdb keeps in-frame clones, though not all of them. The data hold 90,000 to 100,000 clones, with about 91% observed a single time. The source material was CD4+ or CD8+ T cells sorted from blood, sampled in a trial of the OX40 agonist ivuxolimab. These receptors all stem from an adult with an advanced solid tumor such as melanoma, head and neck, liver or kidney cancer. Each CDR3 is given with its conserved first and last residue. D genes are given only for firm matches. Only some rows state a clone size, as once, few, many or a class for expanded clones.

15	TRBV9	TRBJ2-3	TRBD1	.	CASSKPGQSTDTQYF	TGTGCCAGCAGCAAACCGGGACAGAGCACAGATACGCAGTATTTT
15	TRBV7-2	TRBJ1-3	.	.	CASSSREIPGNTIYF	TGTGCCAGCAGTTCCAGGGAGATACCTGGAAACACCATATATTTT
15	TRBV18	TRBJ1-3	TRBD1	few	CASSLGQGAGNTIYF	TGTGCCAGCTCCCTCGGACAGGGGGCAGGAAACACCATATATTTT
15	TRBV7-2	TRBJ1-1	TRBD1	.	CASSLRGQGGTEAFF	TGTGCCAGCAGCCTCCGGGGACAGGGGGGGACTGAAGCTTTCTTT
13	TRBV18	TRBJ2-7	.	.	CASSRTASYEQYF	TGTGCCAGCTCGCGGACAGCCTCCTACGAGCAGTACTTC
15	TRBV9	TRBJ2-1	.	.	CASSVGIQRYNEQFF	TGTGCCAGCAGCGTAGGGATCCAGCGGTACAATGAGCAGTTCTTC
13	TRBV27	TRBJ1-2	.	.	CASSLVGFGGYTF	TGTGCCAGCAGTTTAGTCGGATTTGGTGGCTACACCTTC
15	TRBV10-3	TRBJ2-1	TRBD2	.	CAISETSGSTSEQFF	TGTGCCATCAGTGAGACTAGCGGGAGTACGTCGGAGCAGTTCTTC
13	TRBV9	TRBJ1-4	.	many	CASSSSDPEKLFF	TGTGCCAGCAGCTCCTCTGACCCGGAAAAACTGTTTTTT
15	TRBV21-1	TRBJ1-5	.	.	CAGRGDRGLNQPQHF	TGTGCCGGCAGAGGGGACAGGGGACTCAATCAGCCCCAGCATTTT
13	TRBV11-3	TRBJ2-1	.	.	CASSLGPSNEQFF	TGTGCCAGCAGCTTGGGACCGTCCAATGAGCAGTTCTTC
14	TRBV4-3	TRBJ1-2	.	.	CASSQQQGNYGYTF	TGCGCCAGCAGCCAACAACAGGGAAACTATGGCTACACCTTC
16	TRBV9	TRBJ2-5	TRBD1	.	CASSAQGQGSGETQYF	TGTGCCAGCAGCGCACAGGGACAGGGGAGCGGAGAGACCCAGTACTTC
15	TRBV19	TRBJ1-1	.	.	CASRIRGHLNTEAFF	TGTGCCAGTAGGATCCGGGGTCACCTGAACACTGAAGCTTTCTTT
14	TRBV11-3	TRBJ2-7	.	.	CASSSGAASYEQYF	TGTGCCAGCAGCTCAGGGGCAGCCTCCTACGAGCAGTACTTC
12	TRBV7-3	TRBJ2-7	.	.	CASSNYSGEQYF	TGTGCCAGCAGCAATTACTCGGGCGAGCAGTACTTC
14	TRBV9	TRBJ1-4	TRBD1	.	CASSVGQGGEKLFF	TGTGCCAGCAGCGTCGGACAGGGCGGAGAAAAACTGTTTTTT
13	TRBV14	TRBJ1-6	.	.	CASSQDPGSPLHF	TGTGCCAGCAGCCAAGATCCGGGTTCACCCCTCCACTTT
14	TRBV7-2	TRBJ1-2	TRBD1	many	CASSPRQGPYGYTF	TGTGCCAGCAGCCCGAGACAGGGACCCTATGGCTACACCTTC
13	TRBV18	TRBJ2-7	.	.	CASSPRQTYEQYF	TGTGCCAGCTCACCAAGACAGACATACGAGCAGTACTTC
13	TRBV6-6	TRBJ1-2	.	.	CASRQGIGYGYTF	TGTGCCAGCAGACAGGGAATTGGCTATGGCTACACCTTC
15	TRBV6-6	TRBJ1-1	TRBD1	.	CASSDPGTANTEAFF	TGTGCCAGCAGCGATCCCGGGACAGCCAACACTGAAGCTTTCTTT
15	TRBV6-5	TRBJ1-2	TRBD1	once	CASSRQGGESGGYTF	TGTGCCAGCAGTCGACAGGGAGGGGAGTCGGGTGGCTACACCTTC
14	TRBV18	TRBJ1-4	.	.	CASSPAATSEKLFF	TGTGCCAGCTCACCGGCAGCCACAAGTGAAAAACTGTTTTTT
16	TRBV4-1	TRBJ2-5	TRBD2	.	CASSQASRGGSETQYF	TGCGCCAGCAGCCAAGCGTCACGGGGGGGTTCAGAGACCCAGTACTTC
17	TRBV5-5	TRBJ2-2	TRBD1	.	CASSFDRIGTGAGELFF	TGTGCCAGCAGCTTTGATAGAATCGGGACAGGGGCCGGGGAGCTGTTTTTT
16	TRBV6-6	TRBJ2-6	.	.	CASSSPWRRGANVLTF	TGTGCCAGCAGTTCCCCATGGAGGCGTGGGGCCAACGTCCTGACTTTC
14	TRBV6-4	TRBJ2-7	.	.	CASSAQPSSYEQYF	TGTGCCAGCAGTGCACAGCCCAGCTCCTACGAGCAGTACTTC
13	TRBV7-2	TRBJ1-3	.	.	CASSLGSQNTIYF	TGTGCCAGCAGCTTAGGTTCGCAAAACACCATATATTTT
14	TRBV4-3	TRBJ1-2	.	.	CASSHPGGVGGYTF	TGCGCCAGCAGCCATCCGGGGGGGGTTGGCGGCTACACCTTC
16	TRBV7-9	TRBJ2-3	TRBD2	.	CASSTSGTISTDTQYF	TGTGCCAGCAGCACGAGCGGGACGATTTCCACAGATACGCAGTATTTT
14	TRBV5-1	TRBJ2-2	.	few	CASSFDGNTGELFF	TGCGCCAGCAGCTTCGACGGGAACACCGGGGAGCTGTTTTTT
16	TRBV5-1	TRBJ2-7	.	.	CASSLGSRDGVYEQYF	TGCGCCAGCAGCTTGGGGTCCCGGGACGGGGTCTACGAGCAGTACTTC
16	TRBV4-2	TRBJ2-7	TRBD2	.	CASSQPGTSGSYEQYF	TGTGCCAGCAGCCAGCCCGGGACTAGCGGGAGTTACGAGCAGTACTTC
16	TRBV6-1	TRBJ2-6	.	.	CASSEPGTSGANVLTF	TGTGCCAGCAGTGAGCCGGGAACCTCTGGGGCCAACGTCCTGACTTTC
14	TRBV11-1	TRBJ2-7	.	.	CASSPGGAAYEQYF	TGTGCCAGCAGCCCCGGTGGAGCAGCCTACGAGCAGTACTTC
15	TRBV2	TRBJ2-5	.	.	CASSPTMDAGRAQYF	TGTGCCAGCAGTCCTACCATGGACGCGGGGCGGGCCCAGTACTTC
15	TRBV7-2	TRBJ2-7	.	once	CASSLDRQASYEQYF	TGTGCCAGCAGCTTAGATCGGCAGGCGTCCTACGAGCAGTACTTC
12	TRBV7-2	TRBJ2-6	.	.	CASSLNHDVLTF	TGTGCCAGCAGCTTAAACCACGACGTCCTGACTTTC
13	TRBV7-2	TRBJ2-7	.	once	CASSLSRADEQYF	TGTGCCAGCAGCTTATCGAGGGCCGACGAGCAGTACTTC
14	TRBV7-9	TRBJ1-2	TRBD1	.	CASSSPGQGNGYTF	TGTGCCAGCAGCTCTCCAGGACAGGGGAATGGCTACACCTTC
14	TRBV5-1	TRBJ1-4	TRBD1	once	CASSFGQGGEKLFF	TGCGCCAGCAGCTTTGGACAGGGGGGTGAAAAACTGTTTTTT
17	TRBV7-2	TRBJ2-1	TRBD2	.	CASREVVGEGPHGEQFF	TGTGCCAGCAGGGAAGTGGTTGGGGAGGGGCCACACGGTGAGCAGTTCTTC
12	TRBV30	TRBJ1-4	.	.	CACLWGLEKLFF	TGTGCCTGCCTTTGGGGGTTGGAAAAACTGTTTTTT
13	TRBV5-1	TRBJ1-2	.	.	CASSLNSARVYTF	TGCGCCAGCAGCTTGAATTCAGCCCGGGTCTACACCTTC
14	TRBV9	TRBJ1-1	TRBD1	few	CASSVGGQDTEAFF	TGTGCCAGCAGCGTAGGGGGACAGGACACTGAAGCTTTCTTT
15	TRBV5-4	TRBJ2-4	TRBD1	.	CASSTGTGDWNIQYF	TGTGCCAGCAGTACCGGGACAGGGGATTGGAACATTCAGTACTTC
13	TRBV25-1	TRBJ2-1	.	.	CASSGNRYNEQFF	TGTGCCAGCAGTGGGAATCGGTACAATGAGCAGTTCTTC
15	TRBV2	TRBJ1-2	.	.	CASSTGDKANYGYTF	TGTGCCAGCAGCACTGGGGACAAGGCTAACTATGGCTACACCTTC
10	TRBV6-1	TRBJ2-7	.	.	CASSEGRQYF	TGTGCCAGCAGTGAAGGGCGTCAGTACTTC
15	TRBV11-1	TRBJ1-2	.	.	CASSYPGALREGYTF	TGTGCCAGCAGCTACCCAGGGGCACTGAGGGAGGGCTACACCTTC
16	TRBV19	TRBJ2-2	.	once	CASKDRGRVGTGELFF	TGTGCCAGTAAAGATCGGGGCAGGGTGGGCACCGGGGAGCTGTTTTTT
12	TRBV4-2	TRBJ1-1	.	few	CASSQDRGKAFF	TGTGCCAGCAGCCAAGATAGAGGGAAAGCTTTCTTT